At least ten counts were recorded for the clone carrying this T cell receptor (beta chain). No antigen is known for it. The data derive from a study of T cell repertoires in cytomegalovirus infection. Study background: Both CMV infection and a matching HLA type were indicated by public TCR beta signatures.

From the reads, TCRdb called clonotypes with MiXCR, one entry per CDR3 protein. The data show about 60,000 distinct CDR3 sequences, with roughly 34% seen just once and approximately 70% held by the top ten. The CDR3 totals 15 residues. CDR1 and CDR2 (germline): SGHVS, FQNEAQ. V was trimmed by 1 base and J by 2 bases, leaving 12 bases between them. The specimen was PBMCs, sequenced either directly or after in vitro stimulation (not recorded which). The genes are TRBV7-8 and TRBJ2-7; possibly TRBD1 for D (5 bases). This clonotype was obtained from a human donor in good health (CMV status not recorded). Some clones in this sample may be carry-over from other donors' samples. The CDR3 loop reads CASSLVITGPYEQYF. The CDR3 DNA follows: TGTGCCAGCAGCTTAGTAATTACAGGACCCTACGAGCAGTACTTC.